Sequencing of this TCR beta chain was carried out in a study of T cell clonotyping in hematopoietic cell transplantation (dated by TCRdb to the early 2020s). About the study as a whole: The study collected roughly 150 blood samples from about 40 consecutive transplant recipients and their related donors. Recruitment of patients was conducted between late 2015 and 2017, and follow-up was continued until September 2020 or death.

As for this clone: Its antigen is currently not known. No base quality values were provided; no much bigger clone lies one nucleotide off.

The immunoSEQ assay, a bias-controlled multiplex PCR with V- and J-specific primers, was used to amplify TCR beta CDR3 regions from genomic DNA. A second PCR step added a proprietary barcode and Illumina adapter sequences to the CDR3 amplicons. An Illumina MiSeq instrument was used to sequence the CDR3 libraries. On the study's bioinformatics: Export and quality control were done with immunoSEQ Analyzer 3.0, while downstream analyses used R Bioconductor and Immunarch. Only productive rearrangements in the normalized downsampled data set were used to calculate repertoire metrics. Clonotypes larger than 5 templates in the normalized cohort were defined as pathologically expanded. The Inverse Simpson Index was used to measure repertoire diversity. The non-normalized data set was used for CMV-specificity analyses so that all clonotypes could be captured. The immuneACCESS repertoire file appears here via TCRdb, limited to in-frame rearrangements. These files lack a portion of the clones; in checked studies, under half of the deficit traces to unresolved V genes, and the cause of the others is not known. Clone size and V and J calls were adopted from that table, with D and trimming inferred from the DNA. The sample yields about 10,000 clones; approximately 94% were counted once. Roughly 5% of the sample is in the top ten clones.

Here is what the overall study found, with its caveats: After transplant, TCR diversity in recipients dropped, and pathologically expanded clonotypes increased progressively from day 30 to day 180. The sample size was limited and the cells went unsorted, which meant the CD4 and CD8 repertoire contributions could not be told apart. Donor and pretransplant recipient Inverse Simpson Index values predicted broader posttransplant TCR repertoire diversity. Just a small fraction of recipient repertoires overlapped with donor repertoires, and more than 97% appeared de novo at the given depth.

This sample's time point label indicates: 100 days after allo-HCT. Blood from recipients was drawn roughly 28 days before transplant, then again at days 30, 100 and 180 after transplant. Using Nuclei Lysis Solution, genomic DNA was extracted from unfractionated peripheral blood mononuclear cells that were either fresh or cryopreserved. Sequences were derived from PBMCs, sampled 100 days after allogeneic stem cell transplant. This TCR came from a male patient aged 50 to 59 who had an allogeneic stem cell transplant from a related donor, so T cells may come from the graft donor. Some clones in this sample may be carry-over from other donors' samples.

The CDR3 protein: CASTERDRGPLTEAFF. Read as DNA, the sequence is TGTGCCAGCACCGAACGAGACAGGGGGCCGCTCACTGAAGCTTTCTTT. The rearrangement combines TRBV28 with TRBJ1-1, with TRBD1 matching 10 junction bases. Including cysteine and phenylalanine, the CDR3 has 16 amino acids. Here the CDR3 DNA is all that survives: 48 bases in frame from base 1. Via the germline V gene, CDR1 is MDHEN and CDR2 SYDVKM. V trim: 7 bases; J trim: 4 bases; unmatched bases: 12.